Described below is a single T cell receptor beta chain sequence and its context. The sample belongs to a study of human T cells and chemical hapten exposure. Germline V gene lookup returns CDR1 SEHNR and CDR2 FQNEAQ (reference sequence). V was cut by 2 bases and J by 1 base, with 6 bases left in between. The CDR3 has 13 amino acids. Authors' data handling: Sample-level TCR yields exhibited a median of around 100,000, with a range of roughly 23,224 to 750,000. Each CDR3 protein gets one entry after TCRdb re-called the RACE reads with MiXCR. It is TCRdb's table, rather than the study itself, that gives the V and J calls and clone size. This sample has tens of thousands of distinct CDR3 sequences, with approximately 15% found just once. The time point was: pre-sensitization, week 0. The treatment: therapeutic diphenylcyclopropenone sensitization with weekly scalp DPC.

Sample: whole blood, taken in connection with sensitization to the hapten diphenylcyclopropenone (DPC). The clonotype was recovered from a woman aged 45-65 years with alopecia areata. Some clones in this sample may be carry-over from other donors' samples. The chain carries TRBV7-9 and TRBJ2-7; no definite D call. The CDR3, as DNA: TGTGCCAGCAGCTTAACCGCTTCCTACGAGCAGTACTTC. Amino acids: CASSLTASYEQYF.